These T cell receptor beta chains were read from a single sample in a study of blood T cell repertoires in COVID-19. Assay: immunoSEQ multiplex PCR; the TCRdb copy retains only in-frame clones and omits some. The sample gives 250,000 to 350,000 clones, around nine tenths of which show up once; around 13% is in the top ten. The sample was peripheral blood. The receptors derive from a woman in her sixties with acute or convalescent COVID-19. The CDR3 runs from the conserved cysteine through the conserved F or W. Each record gives: clone size, V gene, J gene, D gene, CDR3 DNA, CDR3 protein. The D gene is left open where the match is weak. Some rows have no size entry. The others give once, few or many, or a class for an expanded clone.

clone_size: -
v_call: TRBV7-9
j_call: TRBJ1-3
d_call: -
cdr3_nt: TGTGCCAGCAGCTTAGGGGGCCTTTTAGACACCATATATTTT
cdr3_aa: CASSLGGLLDTIYF

clone_size: -
v_call: TRBV11-2
j_call: TRBJ1-1
d_call: -
cdr3_nt: TGTGCCAGCAGCCCCCGGGGGAGGGACCTGAGGGCTTTCTTT
cdr3_aa: CASSPRGRDLRAFF

clone_size: -
v_call: TRBV7-8
j_call: TRBJ1-4
d_call: -
cdr3_nt: TGTGCCAGCAGCATTAGAGGGTCGCCTGAAAAACTGTTTTTT
cdr3_aa: CASSIRGSPEKLFF

clone_size: -
v_call: TRBV2
j_call: TRBJ1-3
d_call: TRBD1
cdr3_nt: TGTGCCAGCAGTAAAGGGACAGCGAACTCTGGAAACACCATATATTTT
cdr3_aa: CASSKGTANSGNTIYF

clone_size: few
v_call: TRBV11-2
j_call: TRBJ2-7
d_call: -
cdr3_nt: TGTGCCAGCAGCTTACAGTCGGCAGGGGATACCTACGAGCAGTACTTC
cdr3_aa: CASSLQSAGDTYEQYF

clone_size: -
v_call: TRBV7-6
j_call: TRBJ2-2
d_call: -
cdr3_nt: TGTGCCAGCAGCCAGGGGGGTGGTGCCGGGGAGCTGTTTTTT
cdr3_aa: CASSQGGGAGELFF

clone_size: -
v_call: TRBV19
j_call: TRBJ2-2
d_call: TRBD1
cdr3_nt: TGTGCCAGTCGGACAGGGGTGTCTTCCGGGGAGCTGTTTTTT
cdr3_aa: CASRTGVSSGELFF

clone_size: -
v_call: TRBV6-2/TRBV6-3
j_call: TRBJ2-3
d_call: -
cdr3_nt: TGTGCCAGCAGTTACCAGGGGAGGGGGACAGATACGCAGTATTTT
cdr3_aa: CASSYQGRGTDTQYF

clone_size: -
v_call: TRBV7-9
j_call: TRBJ1-3
d_call: TRBD1
cdr3_nt: TGTGCCAGCAGCCCCGGGACAGATTCTGGAAACACCATATATTTT
cdr3_aa: CASSPGTDSGNTIYF

clone_size: once
v_call: TRBV5-4
j_call: TRBJ2-5
d_call: TRBD1
cdr3_nt: TGTGCCAGCAGCTCGTCCCGGGACAGGGTCGGGGGTGAGACCCAGTACTTC
cdr3_aa: CASSSSRDRVGGETQYF

clone_size: once
v_call: TRBV10-3
j_call: TRBJ1-5
d_call: -
cdr3_nt: TGTGCCATCAGTGAGTCTACTCTCAATCAGCCCCAGCATTTT
cdr3_aa: CAISESTLNQPQHF

clone_size: -
v_call: TRBV4-1
j_call: TRBJ2-3
d_call: -
cdr3_nt: TGCGCCAGCAGCCCCCCTGCTGAATTAGTCGGCGGGATGAGCACAGATACGCAGTATTTT
cdr3_aa: CASSPPAELVGGMSTDTQYF

clone_size: -
v_call: TRBV3-1/TRBV3-2
j_call: TRBJ2-2
d_call: -
cdr3_nt: TGTGCCAGCAGCCGGGGCTTCACTTGGGCCGGGGAGCTGTTTTTT
cdr3_aa: CASSRGFTWAGELFF

clone_size: -
v_call: TRBV21-1
j_call: TRBJ1-2
d_call: -
cdr3_nt: TGTGCCAGCAGCAAGGGCGCCGGATACAGGGTTGGCTACACCTTC
cdr3_aa: CASSKGAGYRVGYTF

clone_size: -
v_call: TRBV20-1
j_call: TRBJ2-5
d_call: -
cdr3_nt: TGCAGTGCTAGTCGGGGTTGGGAGACCCAGTACTTC
cdr3_aa: CSASRGWETQYF

clone_size: -
v_call: TRBV10-3
j_call: TRBJ1-4
d_call: TRBD1
cdr3_nt: TGTGCCATCAGGCCCGGGAGAGGGACAGGGAATGAAAAACTGTTTTTT
cdr3_aa: CAIRPGRGTGNEKLFF

clone_size: -
v_call: TRBV5-6
j_call: TRBJ1-2
d_call: -
cdr3_nt: TGTGCCAGCAGCCGAGGGTTGAACGGCTATGGCTACACCTTC
cdr3_aa: CASSRGLNGYGYTF

clone_size: -
v_call: TRBV7-7
j_call: TRBJ2-5
d_call: -
cdr3_nt: TGTGCTAGCAGCCAGGGACACCGAGAGACCCAGTACTTC
cdr3_aa: CASSQGHRETQYF

clone_size: -
v_call: TRBV24-1
j_call: TRBJ1-2
d_call: -
cdr3_nt: TGTGCCACCAGTGAAGGCGGTAACTATGGCTACACCTTC
cdr3_aa: CATSEGGNYGYTF

clone_size: few
v_call: TRBV18
j_call: TRBJ2-1
d_call: TRBD2
cdr3_nt: TGTGCCAGCTCACCCCCGGGGGGGAGCTCCTACAATGAGCAGTTCTTC
cdr3_aa: CASSPPGGSSYNEQFF

clone_size: -
v_call: TRBV27
j_call: TRBJ1-2
d_call: TRBD1
cdr3_nt: TGTGCCAGCAGCAGGGGACAGGGCAATATCTATGGCTACACCTTC
cdr3_aa: CASSRGQGNIYGYTF

clone_size: -
v_call: TRBV27
j_call: TRBJ1-1
d_call: -
cdr3_nt: TGTGCCAGCAGCTCGAATTGGGGAGGGGTCTTGCCTGAAGCTTTCTTT
cdr3_aa: CASSSNWGGVLPEAFF

clone_size: -
v_call: TRBV9
j_call: TRBJ2-1
d_call: TRBD2
cdr3_nt: TGTGCCAGCAGCGTAGGACCCGGGCCGGGGGGGGTGGATGAGCAGTTCTTC
cdr3_aa: CASSVGPGPGGVDEQFF

clone_size: -
v_call: TRBV15
j_call: TRBJ1-3
d_call: TRBD1
cdr3_nt: TGTGCCACCAGCGGGGACAGGGGAGGGTCTGGAAACACCATATATTTT
cdr3_aa: CATSGDRGGSGNTIYF

clone_size: -
v_call: TRBV6-1
j_call: TRBJ1-4
d_call: -
cdr3_nt: TGTGCCAGCAGTGAAGCGGAGGGAACTAGTGTCATTTTT
cdr3_aa: CASSEAEGTSVIF

clone_size: -
v_call: TRBV28
j_call: TRBJ1-5
d_call: -
cdr3_nt: TGTGCCAGCAGTTTTTTGGGGAGCAGCAATCAGCCCCAGCATTTT
cdr3_aa: CASSFLGSSNQPQHF

clone_size: once
v_call: TRBV7-8
j_call: TRBJ2-5
d_call: -
cdr3_nt: TGTGCCAGCAGCTTAGGACGATTTTCGGGGGGCGGGCAAGAGACCCAGTACTTC
cdr3_aa: CASSLGRFSGGGQETQYF

clone_size: -
v_call: TRBV19
j_call: TRBJ1-4
d_call: -
cdr3_nt: TGTGCCAGTAGTACTCGACAGGCTTCTAATGAAAAACTGTTTTTT
cdr3_aa: CASSTRQASNEKLFF

clone_size: -
v_call: TRBV19
j_call: TRBJ1-5
d_call: TRBD1
cdr3_nt: TGTGCCAGTAGACCGGGACAGTTCAATCAGCCCCAGCATTTT
cdr3_aa: CASRPGQFNQPQHF

clone_size: few
v_call: TRBV28
j_call: TRBJ2-7
d_call: TRBD2
cdr3_nt: TGTGCCAGCAGTTTACCGGGAGGGCCTTCCTACGAGCAGTACTTC
cdr3_aa: CASSLPGGPSYEQYF

clone_size: -
v_call: TRBV7-2
j_call: TRBJ2-7
d_call: TRBD2
cdr3_nt: TGTGCCAGCAGCTTTTCTCCACTAGCGGGAGGTGGCAACGAGCAGTACTTC
cdr3_aa: CASSFSPLAGGGNEQYF

clone_size: -
v_call: TRBV5-4
j_call: TRBJ2-1
d_call: TRBD2
cdr3_nt: TGTGCCAGCAGGTTCGGACTAGCGGATGGGGATGAGCAGTTCTTC
cdr3_aa: CASRFGLADGDEQFF

clone_size: -
v_call: TRBV7-9
j_call: TRBJ2-1
d_call: TRBD2
cdr3_nt: TGTGCCAGCATGCATTCGCGGGGGTCCTACAATGAGCAGTTCTTC
cdr3_aa: CASMHSRGSYNEQFF

clone_size: -
v_call: TRBV7-3
j_call: TRBJ2-2
d_call: -
cdr3_nt: TGTGCCAGCAGCTTATTACAGGGTACCGGGGAGCTGTTTTTT
cdr3_aa: CASSLLQGTGELFF

clone_size: -
v_call: TRBV28
j_call: TRBJ1-5
d_call: -
cdr3_nt: TGTGCCAGCAGTTTATTAGACGGAGCCAATCAGCCCCAGCATTTT
cdr3_aa: CASSLLDGANQPQHF

clone_size: -
v_call: TRBV18
j_call: TRBJ1-3
d_call: TRBD1
cdr3_nt: TGTGCCAGCTCACCAGGAGGACAGGCGAACACCATATATTTT
cdr3_aa: CASSPGGQANTIYF

clone_size: -
v_call: TRBV28
j_call: TRBJ1-4
d_call: -
cdr3_nt: TGTGCCAGCAGCCGATTTTTGCGGGCCGGGAGTGAAAAACTGTTTTTT
cdr3_aa: CASSRFLRAGSEKLFF

clone_size: -
v_call: TRBV29-1
j_call: TRBJ1-1
d_call: TRBD1
cdr3_nt: TGCAGCGTTAAACGGGACAGGGGGACCAACACTGAAGCTTTCTTT
cdr3_aa: CSVKRDRGTNTEAFF

clone_size: -
v_call: TRBV12-5
j_call: TRBJ2-1
d_call: TRBD1
cdr3_nt: TGTGCTAGTGGTCGAACAGGGGGACTTTCCTACAATGAGCAGTTCTTC
cdr3_aa: CASGRTGGLSYNEQFF

clone_size: -
v_call: TRBV11-1
j_call: TRBJ2-7
d_call: -
cdr3_nt: TGTGCCAGCAGCAGGACAAGCTACGAGCAGTACTTC
cdr3_aa: CASSRTSYEQYF

clone_size: -
v_call: TRBV28
j_call: TRBJ1-1
d_call: TRBD1
cdr3_nt: TGTGCCAGCAAGGGGGCGCGAACTGAAGCTTTCTTT
cdr3_aa: CASKGARTEAFF

clone_size: -
v_call: TRBV5-4
j_call: TRBJ2-5
d_call: TRBD1
cdr3_nt: TGTGCCAGCAGCATTGGGGGGCAGGCAGGGGGCAAAGAGACCCAGTACTTC
cdr3_aa: CASSIGGQAGGKETQYF

clone_size: -
v_call: TRBV5-1
j_call: TRBJ2-1
d_call: TRBD1
cdr3_nt: TGCGCCAGCAGCTTGGGACAGGGAGATGAGCAGTTCTTC
cdr3_aa: CASSLGQGDEQFF

clone_size: -
v_call: TRBV2
j_call: TRBJ1-1
d_call: -
cdr3_nt: TGTGCCAGCAGTGGGCAGGTCTCTGAAGCTTTCTTT
cdr3_aa: CASSGQVSEAFF

clone_size: -
v_call: TRBV27
j_call: TRBJ1-5
d_call: TRBD1
cdr3_nt: TGTGCCAGCAGGAGACAAACAGGGGGGAATCAGCCCCAGCATTTT
cdr3_aa: CASRRQTGGNQPQHF